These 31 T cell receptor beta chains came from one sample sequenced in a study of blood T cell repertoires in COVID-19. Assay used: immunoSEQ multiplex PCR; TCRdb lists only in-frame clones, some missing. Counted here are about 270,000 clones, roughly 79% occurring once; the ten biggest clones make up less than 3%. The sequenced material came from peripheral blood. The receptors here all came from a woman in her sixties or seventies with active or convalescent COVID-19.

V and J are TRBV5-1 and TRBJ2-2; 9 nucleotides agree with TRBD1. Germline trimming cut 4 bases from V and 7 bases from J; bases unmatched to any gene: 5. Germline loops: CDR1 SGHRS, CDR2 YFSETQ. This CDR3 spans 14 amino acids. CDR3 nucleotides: TGCGCCAGCAGCATACAGGGGGCTGTCGGGGAGCTGTTTTTT. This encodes CASSIQGAVGELFF.

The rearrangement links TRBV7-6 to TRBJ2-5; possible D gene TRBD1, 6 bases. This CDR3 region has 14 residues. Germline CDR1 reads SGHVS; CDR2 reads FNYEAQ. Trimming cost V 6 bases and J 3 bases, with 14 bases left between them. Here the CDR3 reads CASRYGTTEETQYF. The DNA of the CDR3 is TGTGCCAGCAGATACGGGACAACCGAAGAGACCCAGTACTTC.

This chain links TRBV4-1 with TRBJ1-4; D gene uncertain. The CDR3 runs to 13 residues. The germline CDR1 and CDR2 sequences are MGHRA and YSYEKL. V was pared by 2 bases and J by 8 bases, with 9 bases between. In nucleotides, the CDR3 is TGCGCCAGCAGCCAAACCAGCAGGGAAAAACTGTTTTTT. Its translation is CASSQTSREKLFF.

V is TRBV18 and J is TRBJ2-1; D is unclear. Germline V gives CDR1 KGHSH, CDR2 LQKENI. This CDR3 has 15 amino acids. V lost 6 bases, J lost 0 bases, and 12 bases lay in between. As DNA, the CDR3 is TGTGCCAGCTCCCGCTCGGTGAGCTCCTACAATGAGCAGTTCTTC. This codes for CASSRSVSSYNEQFF. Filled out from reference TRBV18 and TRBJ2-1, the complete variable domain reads NAGVMQNPRHLVRRRGQEARLRCSPMKGHSHVYWYRQLPEEGLKFMVYLQKENIIDESGMPKERFSAEFPKEGPSILRIQQVVRGDSAAYFCASSRSVSSYNEQFFGPGTRLTVL.

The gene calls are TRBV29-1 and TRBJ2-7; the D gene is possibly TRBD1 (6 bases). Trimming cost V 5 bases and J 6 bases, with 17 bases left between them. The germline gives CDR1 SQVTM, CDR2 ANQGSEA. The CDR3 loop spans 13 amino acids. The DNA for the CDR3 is TGCAGCGTTTTACAGGGCAGGACGCGCGAGCAGTACTTC. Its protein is CSVLQGRTREQYF.

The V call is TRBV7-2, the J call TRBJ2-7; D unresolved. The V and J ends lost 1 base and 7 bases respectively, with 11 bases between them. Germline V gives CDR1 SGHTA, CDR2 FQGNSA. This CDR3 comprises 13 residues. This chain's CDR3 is CASSLGHSLEQYF. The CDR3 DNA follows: TGTGCCAGCAGCTTAGGGCACAGCCTTGAGCAGTACTTC. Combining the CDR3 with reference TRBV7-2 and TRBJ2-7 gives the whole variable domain GAGVSQSPSNKVTEKGKDVELRCDPISGHTALYWYRQSLGQGLEFLIYFQGNSAPDKSGLPSDRFSAERTGGSVSTLTIQRTQQEDSAVYLCASSLGHSLEQYFGPGTRLTVT.

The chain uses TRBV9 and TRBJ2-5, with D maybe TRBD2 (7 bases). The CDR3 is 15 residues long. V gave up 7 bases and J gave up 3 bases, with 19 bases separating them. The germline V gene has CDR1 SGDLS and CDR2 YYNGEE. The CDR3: CASGPGGGPKETQYF. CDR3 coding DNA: TGTGCCAGCGGCCCGGGCGGGGGCCCAAAAGAGACCCAGTACTTC. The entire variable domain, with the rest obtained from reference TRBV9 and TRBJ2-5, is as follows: DSGVTQTPKHLITATGQRVTLRCSPRSGDLSVYWYQQSLDQGLQFLIQYYNGEERAKGNILERFSAQQFPDLHSELNLSSLELGDSALYFCASGPGGGPKETQYFGPGTRLLVL.

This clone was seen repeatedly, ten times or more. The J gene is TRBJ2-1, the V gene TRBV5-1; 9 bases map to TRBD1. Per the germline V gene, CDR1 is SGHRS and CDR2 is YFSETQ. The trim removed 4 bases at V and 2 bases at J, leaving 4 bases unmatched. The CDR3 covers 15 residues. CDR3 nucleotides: TGCGCCAGCAGCCCGGGACAGGGCACCTACAATGAGCAGTTCTTC. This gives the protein CASSPGQGTYNEQFF.

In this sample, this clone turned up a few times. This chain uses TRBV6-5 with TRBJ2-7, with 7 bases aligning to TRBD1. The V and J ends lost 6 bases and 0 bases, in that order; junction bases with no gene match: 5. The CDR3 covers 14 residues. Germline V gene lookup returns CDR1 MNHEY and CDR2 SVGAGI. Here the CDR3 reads CASRGQSLSYEQYF. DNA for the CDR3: TGTGCCAGCAGGGGACAGAGTCTCTCCTACGAGCAGTACTTC.

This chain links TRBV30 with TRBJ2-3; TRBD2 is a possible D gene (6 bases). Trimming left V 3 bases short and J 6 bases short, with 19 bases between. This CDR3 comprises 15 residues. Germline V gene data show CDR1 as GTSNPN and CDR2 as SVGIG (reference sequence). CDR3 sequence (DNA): TGTGCCTGGAGCACCGGGACTTCTTTTAGGGATACGCAGTATTTT. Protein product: CAWSTGTSFRDTQYF.

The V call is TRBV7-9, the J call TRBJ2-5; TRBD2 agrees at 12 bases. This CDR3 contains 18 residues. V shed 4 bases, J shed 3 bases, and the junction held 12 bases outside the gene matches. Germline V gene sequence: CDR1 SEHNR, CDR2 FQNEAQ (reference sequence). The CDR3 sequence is CASSSIRGTSGFKETQYF. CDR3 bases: TGTGCCAGCAGCTCAATCAGGGGGACTAGCGGGTTTAAAGAGACCCAGTACTTC.

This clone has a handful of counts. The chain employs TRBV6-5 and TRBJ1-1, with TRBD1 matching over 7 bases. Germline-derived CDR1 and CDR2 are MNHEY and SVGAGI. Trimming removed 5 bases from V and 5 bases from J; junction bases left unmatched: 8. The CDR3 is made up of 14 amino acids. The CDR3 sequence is CASSPRQGGTEAFF. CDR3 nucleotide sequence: TGTGCCAGCAGTCCTCGACAGGGAGGAACTGAAGCTTTCTTT.

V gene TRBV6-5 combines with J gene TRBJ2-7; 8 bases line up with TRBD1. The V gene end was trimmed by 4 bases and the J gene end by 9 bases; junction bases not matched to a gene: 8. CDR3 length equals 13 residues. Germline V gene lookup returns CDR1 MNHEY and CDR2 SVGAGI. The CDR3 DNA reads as TGTGCCAGCAGTTGGACGGACAGGGCCCCGCAGTACTTC. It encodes CASSWTDRAPQYF.

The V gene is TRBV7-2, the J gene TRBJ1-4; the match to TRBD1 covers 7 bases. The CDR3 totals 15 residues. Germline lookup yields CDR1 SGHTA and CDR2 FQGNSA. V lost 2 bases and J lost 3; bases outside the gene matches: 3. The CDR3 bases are TGTGCCAGCAGCTTACAGGGGGTGCCTAATGAAAAACTGTTTTTT. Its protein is CASSLQGVPNEKLFF.

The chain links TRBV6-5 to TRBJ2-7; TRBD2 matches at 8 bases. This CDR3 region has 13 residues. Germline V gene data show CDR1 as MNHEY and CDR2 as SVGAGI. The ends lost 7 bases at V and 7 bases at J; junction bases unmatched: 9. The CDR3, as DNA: TGTGCCAGCATTAAACCGGGACTAGAAGAGCAGTACTTC. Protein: CASIKPGLEEQYF.

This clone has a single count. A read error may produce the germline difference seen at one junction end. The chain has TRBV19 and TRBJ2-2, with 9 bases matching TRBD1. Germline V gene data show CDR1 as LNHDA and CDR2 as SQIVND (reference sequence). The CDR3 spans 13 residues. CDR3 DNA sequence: TGTGCCAGTAGCGGGACAGGGTTCGGGGGGCTGTTTTTT. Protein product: CASSGTGFGGLFF.

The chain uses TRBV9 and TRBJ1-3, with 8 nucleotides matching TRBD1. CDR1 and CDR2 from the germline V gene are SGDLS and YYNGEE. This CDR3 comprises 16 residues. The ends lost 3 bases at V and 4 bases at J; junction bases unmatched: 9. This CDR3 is CASSAPGGPLGNTIYF. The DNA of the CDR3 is TGTGCCAGCAGCGCCCCAGGGGGCCCCCTCGGAAACACCATATATTTT.

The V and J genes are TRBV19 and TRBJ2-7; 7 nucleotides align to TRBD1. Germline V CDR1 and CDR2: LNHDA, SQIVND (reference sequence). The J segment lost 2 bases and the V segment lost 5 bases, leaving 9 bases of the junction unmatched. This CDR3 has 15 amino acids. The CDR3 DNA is TGTGCCAGTAGTTCCTCGACAGGGTCCACCTACGAGCAGTACTTC. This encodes CASSSSTGSTYEQYF.

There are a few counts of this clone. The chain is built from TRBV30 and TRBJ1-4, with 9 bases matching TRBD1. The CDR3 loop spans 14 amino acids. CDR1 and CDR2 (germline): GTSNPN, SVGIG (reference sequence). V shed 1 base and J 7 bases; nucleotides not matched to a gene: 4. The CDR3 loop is CAWSAGQGVEKLFF. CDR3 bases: TGTGCCTGGAGTGCGGGACAGGGCGTTGAAAAACTGTTTTTT.

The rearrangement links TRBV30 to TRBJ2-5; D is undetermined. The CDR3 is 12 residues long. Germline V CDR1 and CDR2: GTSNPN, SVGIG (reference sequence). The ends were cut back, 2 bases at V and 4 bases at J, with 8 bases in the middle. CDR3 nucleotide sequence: TGTGCCTGGAGTTGGTCAGGAGAGACCCAGTACTTC. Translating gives CAWSWSGETQYF.

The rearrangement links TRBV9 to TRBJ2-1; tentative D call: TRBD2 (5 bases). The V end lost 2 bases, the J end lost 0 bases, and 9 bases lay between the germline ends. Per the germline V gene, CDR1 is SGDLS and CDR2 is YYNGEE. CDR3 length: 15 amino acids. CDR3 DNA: TGTGCCAGCAGCGTGGGAGTTACCTCCTACAATGAGCAGTTCTTC. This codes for CASSVGVTSYNEQFF.

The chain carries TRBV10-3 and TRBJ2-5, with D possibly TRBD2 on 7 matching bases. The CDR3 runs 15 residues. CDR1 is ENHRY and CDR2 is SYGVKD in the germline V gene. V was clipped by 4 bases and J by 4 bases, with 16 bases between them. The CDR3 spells CAISGTRGAGETQYF. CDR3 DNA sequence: TGTGCCATCAGTGGAACTCGGGGGGCGGGAGAGACCCAGTACTTC.

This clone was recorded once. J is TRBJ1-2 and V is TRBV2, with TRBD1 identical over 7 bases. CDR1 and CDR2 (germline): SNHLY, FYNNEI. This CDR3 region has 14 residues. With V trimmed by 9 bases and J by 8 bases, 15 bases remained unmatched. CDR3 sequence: CARPGQTTSEGYTF. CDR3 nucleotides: TGTGCCAGACCGGGACAGACAACCTCTGAGGGCTACACCTTC. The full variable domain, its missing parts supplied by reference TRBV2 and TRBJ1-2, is EPEVTQTPSHQVTQMGQEVILRCVPISNHLYFYWYRQILGQKVEFLVSFYNNEISEKSEIFDDQFSVERPDGSNFTLKIRSTKLEDSAMYFCARPGQTTSEGYTFGSGTRLTVV.

DNA of the CDR3: TGCGCCAGCAGCCAAGGGCAGGGGGCGTTGGAAAAACTGTTTTTT. As protein: CASSQGQGALEKLFF. The chain links TRBV4-1 to TRBJ1-4, with 8 bases lining up with TRBD1. From germline, CDR1 is MGHRA and CDR2 YSYEKL. This CDR3 has 15 residues. Trimming at V came to 1 base and at J to 8 bases, leaving 6 bases not matched to a gene.

The CDR3, as DNA: TGTGCCAGCAGCTTAGTCTTCTCTGGAAACACCATATATTTT. Translating gives CASSLVFSGNTIYF. The rearrangement joins TRBV7-8 to TRBJ1-3; D is ambiguous. This CDR3 is built from 14 residues. Germline V gene lookup returns CDR1 SGHVS and CDR2 FQNEAQ. The V gene lost 1 base and the J gene lost 0 bases, with 4 bases spanning the gap. The full variable domain, completed using reference TRBV7-8 and TRBJ1-3, is GAGVSQSPRYKVAKRGQDVALRCDPISGHVSLFWYQQALGQGPEFLTYFQNEAQLDKSGLPSDRFFAERPEGSVSTLKIQRTQQEDSAVYLCASSLVFSGNTIYFGEGSWLTVV.

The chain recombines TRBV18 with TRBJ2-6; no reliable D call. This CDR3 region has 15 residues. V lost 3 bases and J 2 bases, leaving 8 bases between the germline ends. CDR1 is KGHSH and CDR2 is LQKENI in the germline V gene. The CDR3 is CASSPPNPGANVLTF. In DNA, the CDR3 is TGTGCCAGCTCACCCCCTAACCCTGGGGCCAACGTCCTGACTTTC.

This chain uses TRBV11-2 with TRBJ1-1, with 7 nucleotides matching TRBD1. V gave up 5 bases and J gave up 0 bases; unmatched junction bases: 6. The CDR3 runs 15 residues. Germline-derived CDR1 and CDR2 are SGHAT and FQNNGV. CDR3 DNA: TGTGCCAGCAGCCCTGGACAGGTGATGAACACTGAAGCTTTCTTT. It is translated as CASSPGQVMNTEAFF.

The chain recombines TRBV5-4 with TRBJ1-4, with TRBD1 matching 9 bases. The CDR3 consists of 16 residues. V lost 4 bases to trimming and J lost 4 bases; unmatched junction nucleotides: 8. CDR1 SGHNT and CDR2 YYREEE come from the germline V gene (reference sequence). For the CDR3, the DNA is TGTGCCAGCAGCCAAACGGGACAGGGAGATAATGAAAAACTGTTTTTT. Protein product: CASSQTGQGDNEKLFF.

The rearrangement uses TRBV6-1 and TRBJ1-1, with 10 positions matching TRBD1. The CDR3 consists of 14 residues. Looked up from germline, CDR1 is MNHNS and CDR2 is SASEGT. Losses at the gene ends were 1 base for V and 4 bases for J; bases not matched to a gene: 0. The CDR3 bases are TGTGCCAGCAGTGAAGGGGACAGGGGCACTGAAGCTTTCTTT. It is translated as CASSEGDRGTEAFF.

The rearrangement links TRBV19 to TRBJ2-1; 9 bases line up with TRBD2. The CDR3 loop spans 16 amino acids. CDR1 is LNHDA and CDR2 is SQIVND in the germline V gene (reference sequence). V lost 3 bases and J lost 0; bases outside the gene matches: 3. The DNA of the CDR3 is TGTGCCAGTAGTATGCTAGCGGGGAGCTCCTACAATGAGCAGTTCTTC. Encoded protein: CASSMLAGSSYNEQFF.

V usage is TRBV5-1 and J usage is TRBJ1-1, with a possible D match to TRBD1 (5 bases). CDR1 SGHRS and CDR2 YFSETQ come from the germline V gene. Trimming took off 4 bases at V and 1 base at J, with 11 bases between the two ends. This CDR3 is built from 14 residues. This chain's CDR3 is CASSSTGGNTEAFF. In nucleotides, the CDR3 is TGCGCCAGCAGCAGCACCGGGGGGAACACTGAAGCTTTCTTT.